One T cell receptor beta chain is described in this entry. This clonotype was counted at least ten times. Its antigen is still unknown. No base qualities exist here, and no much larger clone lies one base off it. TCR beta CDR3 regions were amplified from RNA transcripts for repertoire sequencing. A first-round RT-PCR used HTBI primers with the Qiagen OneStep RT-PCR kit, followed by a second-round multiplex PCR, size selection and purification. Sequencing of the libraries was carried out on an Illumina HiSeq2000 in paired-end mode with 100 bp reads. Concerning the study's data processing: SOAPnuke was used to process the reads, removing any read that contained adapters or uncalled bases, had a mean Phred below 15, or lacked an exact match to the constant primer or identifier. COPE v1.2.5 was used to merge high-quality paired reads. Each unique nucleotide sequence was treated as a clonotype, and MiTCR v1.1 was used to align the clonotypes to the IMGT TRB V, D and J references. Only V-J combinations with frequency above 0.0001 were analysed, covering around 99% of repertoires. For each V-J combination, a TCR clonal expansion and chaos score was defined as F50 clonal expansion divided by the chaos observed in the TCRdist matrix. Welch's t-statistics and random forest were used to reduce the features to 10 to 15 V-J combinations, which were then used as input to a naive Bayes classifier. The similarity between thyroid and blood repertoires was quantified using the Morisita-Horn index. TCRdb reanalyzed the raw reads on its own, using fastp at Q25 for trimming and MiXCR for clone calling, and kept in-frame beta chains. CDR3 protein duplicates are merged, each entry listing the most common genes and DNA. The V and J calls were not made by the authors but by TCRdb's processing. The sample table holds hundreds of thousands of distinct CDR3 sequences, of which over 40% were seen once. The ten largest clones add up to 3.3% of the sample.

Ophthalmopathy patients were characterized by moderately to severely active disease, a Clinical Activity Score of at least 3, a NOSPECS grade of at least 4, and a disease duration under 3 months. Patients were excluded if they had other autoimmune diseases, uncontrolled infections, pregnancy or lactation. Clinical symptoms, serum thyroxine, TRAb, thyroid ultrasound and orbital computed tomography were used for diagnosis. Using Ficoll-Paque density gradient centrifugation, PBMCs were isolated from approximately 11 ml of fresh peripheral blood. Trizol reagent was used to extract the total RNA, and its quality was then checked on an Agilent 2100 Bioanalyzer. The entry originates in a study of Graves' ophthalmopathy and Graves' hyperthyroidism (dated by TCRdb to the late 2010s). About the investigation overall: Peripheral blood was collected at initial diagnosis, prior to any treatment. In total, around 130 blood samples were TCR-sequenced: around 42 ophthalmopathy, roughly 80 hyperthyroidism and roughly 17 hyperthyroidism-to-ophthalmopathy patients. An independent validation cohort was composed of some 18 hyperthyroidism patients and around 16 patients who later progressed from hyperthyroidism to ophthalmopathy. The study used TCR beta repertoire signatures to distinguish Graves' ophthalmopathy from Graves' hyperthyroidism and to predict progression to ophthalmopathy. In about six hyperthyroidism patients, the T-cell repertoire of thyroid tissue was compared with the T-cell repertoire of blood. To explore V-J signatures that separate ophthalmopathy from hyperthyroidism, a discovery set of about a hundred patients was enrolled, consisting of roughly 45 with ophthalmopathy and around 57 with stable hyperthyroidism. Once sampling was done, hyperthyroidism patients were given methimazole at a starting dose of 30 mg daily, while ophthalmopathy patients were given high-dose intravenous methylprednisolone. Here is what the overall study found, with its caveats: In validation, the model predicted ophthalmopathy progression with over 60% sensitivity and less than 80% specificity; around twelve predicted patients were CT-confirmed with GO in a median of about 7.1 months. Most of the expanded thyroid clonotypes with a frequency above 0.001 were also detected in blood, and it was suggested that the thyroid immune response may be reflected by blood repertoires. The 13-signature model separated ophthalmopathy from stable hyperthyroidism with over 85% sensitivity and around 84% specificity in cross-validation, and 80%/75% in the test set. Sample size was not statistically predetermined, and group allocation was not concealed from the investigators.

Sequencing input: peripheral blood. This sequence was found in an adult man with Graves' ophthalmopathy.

The CDR3 reads CASSGKGSEKLFF. The DNA reads as follows: TGTGCCAGCAGCGGGAAAGGTAGTGAAAAACTGTTTTTT. Recombination connected TRBV2 to TRBJ1-4, with the D gene not clear enough to name. V is pared back by 6 bases and J by 7 bases, with 12 bases lying between the germline termini. Measured from the cysteine to the phenylalanine, the CDR3 is 13 residues long. Only CDR3 DNA remains: 39 bases, in frame from the first base. The germline V gene supplies CDR1 SNHLY and CDR2 FYNNEI.